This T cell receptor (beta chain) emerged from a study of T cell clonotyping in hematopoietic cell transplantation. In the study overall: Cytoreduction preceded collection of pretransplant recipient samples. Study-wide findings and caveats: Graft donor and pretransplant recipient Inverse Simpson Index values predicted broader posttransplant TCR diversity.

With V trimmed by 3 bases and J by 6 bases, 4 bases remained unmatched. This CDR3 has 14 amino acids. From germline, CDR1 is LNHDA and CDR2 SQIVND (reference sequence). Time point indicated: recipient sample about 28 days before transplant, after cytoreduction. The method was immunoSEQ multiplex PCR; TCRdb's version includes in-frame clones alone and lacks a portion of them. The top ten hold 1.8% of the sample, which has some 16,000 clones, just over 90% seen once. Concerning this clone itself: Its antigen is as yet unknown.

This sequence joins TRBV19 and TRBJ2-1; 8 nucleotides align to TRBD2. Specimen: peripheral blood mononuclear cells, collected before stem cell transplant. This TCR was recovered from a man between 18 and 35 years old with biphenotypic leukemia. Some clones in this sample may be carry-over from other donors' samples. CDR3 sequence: CASSIPGTSNEQFF. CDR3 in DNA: TGTGCCAGTAGTATCCCCGGGACTAGCAATGAGCAGTTCTTC.